The T cell receptor beta chain under discussion was sequenced for a study of CD8+CD57+ T cells in acquired aplastic anemia (dated 2018 in TCRdb). Notes on the research overall: Extracted DNA from sorted CD4+ and CD8+ cells averaged around 3.3 ug, ranging from about 0.17 to 30 ug. CD8+CD57+ expansion was defined as frequency above the mean frequency observed in healthy subjects. The paper as a whole reports these results and caveats: Roughly 29 CD8+ CDR3 sequences were found to be shared between patients and controls, but these sequences appeared to be highly expressed in patients and within the immunodominant clones of the patients. No significant difference in CD8+ Simpson's diversity was found between patients and healthy controls (P=0.060).

Based on the germline V gene, the CDR1 and CDR2 sequences are SNHLY and FYNNEI. Relative to germline, V is missing 6 bases and J is missing 2 bases, with 6 bases of the junction outside any gene match. From the cysteine through the phenylalanine, the CDR3 covers 15 amino acids. Only the CDR3 DNA stays, 45 bases, in frame from base 1. This clonotype was seen ten or more times. This receptor's antigen is unknown. The sample holds no much larger clone one base away, and base qualities are not on file. Genomic DNA served as template for TCR beta VDJ combination and CDR3 sequence profiling. TCR repertoire sequencing was run on an Illumina HiSeq 2000. In the source study's methods: Repertoire assessment relied on Simpson's diversity index, CDR3 size and DJ length profiles, and TRBV/TRBJ rearrangement plots. Whichever DNA sequence was most abundant in the deep sequencing data was defined as the immunodominant clone. CDR3 amino acid sequences were checked for sharing across subjects and were also compared against the VDJdb database and published repertoires. TCRdb passed the public sequencing reads through fastp at Q25 and MiXCR, retaining productive beta sequences. Rows matching on CDR3 protein sequence are summarized as one entry with the most common DNA and genes. The V and J calls were determined by TCRdb, not by the authors. In this sample the table shows roughly 260,000 distinct CDR3 sequences, 47% of which occur a single time. The ten biggest clones cover 6.5% to 8% of the sample.

Patients chosen for sequencing had shown expansion of CD8+CD57+ cells by flow cytometry. Every patient had severe acquired aplastic anemia, diagnosed using the International Study of Aplastic Anemia and Agranulocytosis and Camitta criteria. No patient had received any therapy when blood was sampled. The study deep-sequenced TCR repertoires of sorted CD4+ and CD8+ blood T cells from severe aplastic anemia patients and healthy subjects. In the USA, patient enrollment took place under clinicaltrials.gov protocols 00001620, 01623167, 00001397, 00071045, 00081523 and 00961064. Ficoll-Paque density gradient centrifugation was used to isolate peripheral blood mononuclear cells. Before DNA was extracted, CD4+ and CD8+ T cells were sorted using either FACS or magnetic beads.

The chain links TRBV2 with TRBJ2-1; a stretch of 8 junction bases matches TRBD2. The specimen was sorted CD4+, CD8+, or CD8+CD57+ T cells (not recorded which) from PBMCs. The sequence was collected from a human donor with aplastic anemia. This receptor has the CDR3 CASRLRGDTYNEQFF. The DNA sequence is as follows: TGTGCCAGCAGATTGCGGGGGGATACCTACAATGAGCAGTTCTTC.